The clone carrying this TCR beta chain was detected a few times. Its specificity is unknown. This specimen comes from a study of tissue T cells after allogeneic stem cell transplantation. The study, taken as a whole, reports: Some tissue clones might be persisting host cells; their alloreactivity or antigen specificity was not determined. Anatomically similar tissues had similar TCR repertoires within each patient. Only a limited share of tissue TCRs appeared in blood or spleen.

Sequenced by immunoSEQ multiplex PCR; TCRdb stores in-frame clones only, minus some. The sample has just over 9,500 clones, approximately 64% seen once. Specimen: tissue from the ileum, collected at autopsy. The receptor was derived from a woman between 18 and 55 years old with breast cancer.

CDR3 coding DNA: TGCGCCAGCAGCTTGGATGGTAGCGGGGTAGAGACCCAGTACTTC. Its protein is CASSLDGSGVETQYF. V is TRBV5-1 and J is TRBJ2-5; 8 positions match TRBD2. The CDR3 is 15 amino acids. V lost 0 bases and J lost 4; bases outside the gene matches: 5. Germline lookup yields CDR1 SGHRS and CDR2 YFSETQ.